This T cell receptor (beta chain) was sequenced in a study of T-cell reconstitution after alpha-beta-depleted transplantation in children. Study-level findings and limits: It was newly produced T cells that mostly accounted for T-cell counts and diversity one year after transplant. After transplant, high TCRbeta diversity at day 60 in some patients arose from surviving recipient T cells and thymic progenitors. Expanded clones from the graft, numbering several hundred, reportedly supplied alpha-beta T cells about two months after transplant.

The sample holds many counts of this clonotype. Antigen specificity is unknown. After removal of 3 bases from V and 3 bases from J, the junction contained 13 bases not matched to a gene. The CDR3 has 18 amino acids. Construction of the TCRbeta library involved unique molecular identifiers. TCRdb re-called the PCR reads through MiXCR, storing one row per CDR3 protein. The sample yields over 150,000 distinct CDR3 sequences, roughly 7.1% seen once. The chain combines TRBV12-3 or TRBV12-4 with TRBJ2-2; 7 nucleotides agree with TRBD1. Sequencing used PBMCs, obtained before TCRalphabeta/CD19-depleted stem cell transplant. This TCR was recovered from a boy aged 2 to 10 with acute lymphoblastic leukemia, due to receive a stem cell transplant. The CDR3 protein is CASSLGLRQGVDTGELFF. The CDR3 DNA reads TGTGCCAGCAGTTTGGGGCTTAGACAGGGTGTCGACACCGGGGAGCTGTTTTTT.